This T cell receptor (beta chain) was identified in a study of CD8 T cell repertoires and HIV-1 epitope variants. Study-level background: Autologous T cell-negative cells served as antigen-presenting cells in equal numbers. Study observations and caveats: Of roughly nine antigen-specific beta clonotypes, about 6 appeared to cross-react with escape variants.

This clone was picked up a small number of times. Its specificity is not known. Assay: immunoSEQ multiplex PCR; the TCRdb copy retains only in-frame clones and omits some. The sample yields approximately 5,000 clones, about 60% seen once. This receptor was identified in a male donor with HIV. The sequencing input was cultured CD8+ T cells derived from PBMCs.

Here the CDR3 DNA reads TGTGCCAGCAGCTTACACGGGCCTTGGGAGCAGTACTTC. Amino acids: CASSLHGPWEQYF. The chain joins TRBV13 to TRBJ2-7; D is uncertain. Trimming took 2 bases from V and 7 from J, leaving 12 bases between them. Germline V gene lookup returns CDR1 PRHDT and CDR2 FYEKMQ (reference sequence). The CDR3 consists of 13 residues.